One and the same sample provided the 7 T cell receptor beta chains below, sequenced in a study of T cell repertoires in cytomegalovirus infection. MiXCR, applied by TCRdb to the reads, yields one record per CDR3 protein. The sample contains 630,000 or so distinct CDR3 sequences, 20% to 25% of which appear only once. The specimen sequenced was CD8+ T cells from PBMCs. The receptors were gathered from a human donor in good health (CMV status not recorded). Some clones in this sample may be carry-over from other donors' samples.

In DNA form, the CDR3 reads TGTGCCAGCAGCGTTTCCGTTTCCTACGAGCAGTACTTC. The encoded protein is CASSVSVSYEQYF. The chain is built from TRBV9 and TRBJ2-7; D not certain. The CDR3 sequence is 13 residues long. CDR1 is SGDLS and CDR2 is YYNGEE in the germline V gene. Trimming stripped 2 bases from V and 1 base from J, with 7 bases between.

This chain joins TRBV6-6 and TRBJ2-7; D gene uncertain. The CDR3 runs to 12 residues. CDR1 MNHNY and CDR2 SVGAGI come from the germline V gene (reference sequence). With 6 bases removed from V and 6 bases from J, the gap between germline ends came to 12 bases. CDR3 sequence (DNA): TGTGCCAGCAGCCCGGGCGAATCCGAGCAGTACTTC. Translated, it gives CASSPGESEQYF.

The CDR3 region is CSAREVLAGWSADTQYF. Here the CDR3 DNA reads TGCAGTGCTAGAGAGGTACTAGCGGGGTGGAGCGCAGATACGCAGTATTTT. The V and J genes are TRBV20-1 and TRBJ2-3, with TRBD2 identical over 10 bases. The CDR3 length is 17 residues. Germline trimming cut 0 bases from V and 4 bases from J; bases unmatched to any gene: 10. Germline CDR1 is DFQATT and CDR2 is SNEGSKA (reference sequence).

This clonotype was counted at least ten times. V gene TRBV6-5 combines with J gene TRBJ2-1; 7 nucleotides line up with TRBD2. The germline CDR1 and CDR2 sequences are MNHEY and SVGAGI. The CDR3 spans 15 residues. V shed 0 bases and J 3 bases; nucleotides not matched to a gene: 2. CDR3 bases: TGTGCCAGCAGTTACTCGGCTAGCGGCTACAATGAGCAGTTCTTC. Translating gives CASSYSASGYNEQFF.

This clonotype was counted at least ten times. This chain uses TRBV28 with TRBJ1-5; perhaps TRBD1 as D (5 bases). V lost 10 bases and J 0 bases, leaving 19 bases between the germline ends. The germline CDR1 and CDR2 sequences are MDHEN and SYDVKM. The CDR3 loop spans 16 amino acids. DNA for the CDR3: TGTGCCACTTATACCCTGGACATTTCTAGCAATCAGCCCCAGCATTTT. Translation: CATYTLDISSNQPQHF. The entire variable domain, with the rest obtained from reference TRBV28 and TRBJ1-5, is as follows: DVKVTQSSRYLVKRTGEKVFLECVQDMDHENMFWYRQDPGLGLRLIYFSYDVKMKEKGDIPEGYSVSREKKERFSLILESASTNQTSMYLCATYTLDISSNQPQHFGDGTRLSIL.

The chain joins TRBV2 to TRBJ2-7; D might be TRBD1 (6 bases). This CDR3 has 15 residues. Germline-derived CDR1 and CDR2 are SNHLY and FYNNEI. V was trimmed by 1 base and J by 3 bases, leaving 13 bases between them. For the CDR3, the DNA is TGTGCCAGCAGTGAAGTGCCAGGGGAAGGCTACGAGCAGTACTTC. This codes for CASSEVPGEGYEQYF.

Concerning this clonotype itself: Possible read error: a much larger clone is one base away. The gene calls are TRBV7-2 and TRBJ2-3; either TRBD1 or TRBD2 may fit D (5 bases each). The CDR3 consists of 15 residues. The germline V gene has CDR1 SGHTA and CDR2 FQGNSA. CDR3 bases: TGTGCCAGCAGCCCCGGGACCAGGAGCACAAATACGCAGTATTTT. Protein: CASSPGTRSTNTQYF.